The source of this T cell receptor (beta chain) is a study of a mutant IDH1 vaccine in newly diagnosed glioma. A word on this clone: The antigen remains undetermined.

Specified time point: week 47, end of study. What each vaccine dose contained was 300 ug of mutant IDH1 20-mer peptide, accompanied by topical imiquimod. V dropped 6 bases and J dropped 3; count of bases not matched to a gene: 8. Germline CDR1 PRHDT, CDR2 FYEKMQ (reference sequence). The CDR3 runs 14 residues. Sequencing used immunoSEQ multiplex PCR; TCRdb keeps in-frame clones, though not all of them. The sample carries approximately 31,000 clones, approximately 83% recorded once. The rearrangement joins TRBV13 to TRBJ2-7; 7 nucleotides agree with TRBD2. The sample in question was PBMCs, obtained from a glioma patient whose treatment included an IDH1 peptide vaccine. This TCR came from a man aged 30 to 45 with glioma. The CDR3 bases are TGTGCCAGCAGTGCGGCTAGCGGAGACTACGAGCAGTACTTC. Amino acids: CASSAASGDYEQYF.